The clone carrying this T cell receptor (beta chain) has a handful of counts. Its antigen is still unknown. The V gene end was trimmed by 1 base and the J gene end by 5 bases; junction bases not matched to a gene: 6. CDR1 and CDR2 (germline): SEHNR, FQNEAQ (reference sequence). This CDR3 comprises 15 residues. These data belong to a study of T-cell reconstitution after alpha-beta-depleted transplantation in children. Preparation of the TCRbeta library involved a method that used unique molecular identifiers. TCRdb re-analysed the PCR reads in MiXCR, keeping a single row per CDR3 protein. The data contain approximately 650,000 distinct CDR3 sequences, around 14% of them seen just once; the ten biggest clones take up around 0.8%. Study results and caveats: From newly produced T cells came most of the T-cell counts and diversity one year after transplant. Some patients' high day-60 TCRbeta diversity was traced to surviving recipient T cells and thymic progenitors.

The sequence derives from a girl aged 2 to 10 with congenital amegakaryocytic thrombocytopenia, due to receive a stem cell transplant. This sample comprised PBMCs, obtained before TCRalphabeta/CD19-depleted stem cell transplant. The chain carries TRBV7-9 and TRBJ2-5; 8 bases match TRBD2. The CDR3, as DNA: TGTGCCAGCAGCTTAGGGTTTAGCGGGATGGAGACCCAGTACTTC. Its translation: CASSLGFSGMETQYF.